These 14 T cell receptor beta chains originate from one sample sequenced in a study of ipilimumab plus nivolumab after autologous stem cell transplantation. This table comes from immunoSEQ multiplex PCR, and its TCRdb copy is limited to in-frame clones, with some not included. The profile covers about 43,000 clones, with roughly 84% appearing a single time and approximately 0.8% taken by the ten largest. The specimen was PBMCs, collected in a trial of ipilimumab plus nivolumab as post-transplant consolidation. Receptors were obtained from a male donor with multiple myeloma.

The chain carries TRBV9 and TRBJ1-1; TRBD1 is a possible D gene (6 bases). Germline V gene lookup returns CDR1 SGDLS and CDR2 YYNGEE. The CDR3 is made up of 13 amino acids. With 3 bases removed from V and 5 bases from J, the gap between germline ends came to 11 bases. CDR3 DNA sequence: TGTGCCAGCAGCGCCGGGGGGCAGACTGAAGCTTTCTTT. This gives the protein CASSAGGQTEAFF.

V usage is TRBV7-2 and J usage is TRBJ1-2, with D unclear. CDR1 SGHTA and CDR2 FQGNSA come from the germline V gene. V lost 5 bases, J lost 8 bases, and 15 bases lay in between. The CDR3 loop spans 13 amino acids. The DNA of the CDR3 is TGTGCCAGCAGCCCCGGGCCCCATAGAGGCTACACCTTC. Its protein product is CASSPGPHRGYTF.

This chain connects TRBV19 to TRBJ2-6; TRBD1 or TRBD2 may be the D gene (7 bases each). Germline V lookup: CDR1 LNHDA, CDR2 SQIVND (reference sequence). The CDR3 covers 17 residues. Trimming removed 5 bases from V and 3 bases from J, with 17 bases in between. The CDR3 DNA sequence: TGTGCCAGTAGTCCTCAAGGGGGGGACAGTGGGGCCAACGTCCTGACTTTC. Translation: CASSPQGGDSGANVLTF.

V is TRBV15 and J is TRBJ2-7; tentatively, D is TRBD1 (6 bases). Between the trimmed V and J ends, which lost 3 bases and 4 bases, there was a span of 10 bases. This CDR3 contains 13 residues. Germline lookup yields CDR1 LNHNV and CDR2 YYDKDF (reference sequence). The CDR3 DNA is TGTGCCACCAGCAGGGGGGCCGTGTACGAGCAGTACTTC. Translated, it gives CATSRGAVYEQYF.

This CDR3 is CASSTQGTGGDTQYF. CDR3 nucleotide sequence: TGTGCCAGCTCAACTCAGGGGACAGGGGGAGATACGCAGTATTTT. The chain uses TRBV18 and TRBJ2-3; 11 bases are a match to TRBD1. Per the germline V gene, CDR1 is KGHSH and CDR2 is LQKENI. There are 15 residues in the CDR3. Trimming took 5 bases from V and 5 from J; bases not matched to a gene: 6. Full variable domain (rest looked up from reference TRBV18 and TRBJ2-3): NAGVMQNPRHLVRRRGQEARLRCSPMKGHSHVYWYRQLPEEGLKFMVYLQKENIIDESGMPKERFSAEFPKEGPSILRIQQVVRGDSAAYFCASSTQGTGGDTQYFGPGTRLTVL.

This chain uses TRBV2 with TRBJ2-2, with TRBD2 matching over 7 bases. J was trimmed by 5 bases and V by 10 bases; bases with no gene match: 7. The germline V gene has CDR1 SNHLY and CDR2 FYNNEI. The CDR3 spans 13 residues. CDR3 residues: CATRGDLTGELFF. CDR3 nucleotide sequence: TGTGCCACCCGGGGGGACCTTACCGGGGAGCTGTTTTTT.

This clone was found a few times. This chain connects TRBV5-4 to TRBJ1-1, with 7 bases fitting TRBD1. Germline V gives CDR1 SGHNT, CDR2 YYREEE (reference sequence). The CDR3 consists of 12 residues. V lost 4 bases, J lost 9 bases, and 6 bases stayed unmatched. The CDR3 DNA is TGTGCCAGCAGCATAGACAGGGCGAAAGCTTTCTTT. Its protein is CASSIDRAKAFF.

V gene TRBV7-8 combines with J gene TRBJ1-1; D perhaps matches TRBD1 (5 bases). The V and J ends lost 3 bases and 0 bases respectively, with 11 bases between them. This CDR3 is built from 15 residues. CDR1 is SGHVS and CDR2 is FQNEAQ in the germline V gene. DNA of the CDR3: TGTGCCAGCAGCTTGCCGACAGCCATGAACACTGAAGCTTTCTTT. It is translated as CASSLPTAMNTEAFF.

The CDR3 sequence: CASSLWQPETQYF. The CDR3 DNA reads TGTGCCAGCAGTTTGTGGCAGCCGGAGACCCAGTACTTC. V usage is TRBV28 and J usage is TRBJ2-5; D gene ambiguous. Deletions cut 3 bases from V and 5 bases from J, with 10 bases between. From germline, CDR1 is MDHEN and CDR2 SYDVKM. The CDR3 spans 13 residues.

This clone was detected once. V and J are TRBV27 and TRBJ2-3, with D possibly being TRBD1 (5 bases). The V gene lost 5 bases and the J gene lost 0 bases, with 9 bases spanning the gap. Germline-derived CDR1 and CDR2 are MNHEY and SMNVEV (reference sequence). CDR3 length: 14 residues. The CDR3 region is CASSQTESTDTQYF. CDR3 nucleotides: TGTGCCAGCAGTCAGACAGAAAGCACAGATACGCAGTATTTT.

Only a few counts were recorded for this clone. This chain joins TRBV19 and TRBJ2-5; 10 nucleotides match TRBD2. Trimming took 8 bases from V and 5 from J; bases not matched to a gene: 8. Germline V lookup: CDR1 LNHDA, CDR2 SQIVND (reference sequence). The CDR3 has 14 amino acids. The CDR3: CASQLAGSGETQYF. DNA for the CDR3: TGTGCCAGTCAACTAGCGGGATCGGGGGAGACCCAGTACTTC.

The rearrangement uses TRBV30 and TRBJ2-2; D is uncertain. V was clipped by 1 base and J by 1 base, with 4 bases between them. This CDR3 has 13 residues. In germline, CDR1 is GTSNPN, CDR2 SVGIG (reference sequence). The CDR3 is CAWSGQNTGELFF. The CDR3 DNA is TGTGCCTGGAGTGGACAGAACACCGGGGAGCTGTTTTTT.

The rearrangement joins TRBV2 to TRBJ1-1; TRBD1 matches 7 bases. Germline CDR1 SNHLY, CDR2 FYNNEI. V gave up 7 bases and J gave up 5 bases; unmatched junction bases: 10. The CDR3 spans 14 residues. DNA for the CDR3: TGTGCCAGCACCGCCTACAGGGGAAGAACTGAAGCTTTCTTT. Protein sequence: CASTAYRGRTEAFF.

Concerning this clone: An end of the junction differs from the germline gene, which may be a read error. The V gene is TRBV28, the J gene TRBJ1-1, with D possibly matching TRBD1 (6 bases). Germline V gene lookup returns CDR1 MDHEN and CDR2 SYDVKM. The CDR3 covers 14 residues. The CDR3 DNA sequence: TGTGCCAGCAGCTTATTGACAGGGAACACTGAAGCTTTCTTT. Its translation: CASSLLTGNTEAFF. The complete variable domain, with remaining parts taken from reference TRBV28 and TRBJ1-1, reads DVKVTQSSRYLVKRTGEKVFLECVQDMDHENMFWYRQDPGLGLRLIYFSYDVKMKEKGDIPEGYSVSREKKERFSLILESASTNQTSMYLCASSLLTGNTEAFFGQGTRLTVV.